The sequence of this TCR beta chain was determined in a study of blood T cell repertoires in COVID-19. Germline CDR1 MDHEN, CDR2 SYDVKM. The CDR3 contains 15 residues. Losses at the gene ends were 5 bases for V and 3 bases for J; bases not matched to a gene: 4. How the authors handled the data: Quantification of nucleated cells was approximated via reference gene primer amplification. Produced via immunoSEQ multiplex PCR; TCRdb's table is partial and in-frame only. V, J and clone size reflect that table, while D and trimming were determined from the DNA. Seen here are hundreds of thousands of clones, 83% observed once, and the top ten hold roughly 1.3%.

The TCR sequence derives from a woman aged 30 to 39 with COVID-19, enrolled during active disease. Sequences were obtained from peripheral blood. This sequence joins TRBV28 and TRBJ1-4; 9 bases match TRBD1. The CDR3 region is CASSQQGASNEKLFF. DNA of the CDR3: TGTGCCAGCAGTCAACAGGGGGCCTCTAATGAAAAACTGTTTTTT.